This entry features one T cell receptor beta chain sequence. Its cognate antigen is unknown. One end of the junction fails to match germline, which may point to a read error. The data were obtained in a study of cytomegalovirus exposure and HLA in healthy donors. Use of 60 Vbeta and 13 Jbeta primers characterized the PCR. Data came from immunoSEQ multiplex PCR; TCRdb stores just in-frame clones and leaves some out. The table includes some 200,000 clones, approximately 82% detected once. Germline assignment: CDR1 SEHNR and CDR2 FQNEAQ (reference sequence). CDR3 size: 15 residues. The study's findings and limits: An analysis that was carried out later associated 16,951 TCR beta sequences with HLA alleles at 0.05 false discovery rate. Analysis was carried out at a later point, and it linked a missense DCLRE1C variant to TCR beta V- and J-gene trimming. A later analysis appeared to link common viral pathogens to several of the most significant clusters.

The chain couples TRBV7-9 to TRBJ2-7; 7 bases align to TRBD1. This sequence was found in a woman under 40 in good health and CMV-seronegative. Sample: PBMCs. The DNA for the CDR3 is TGTTCCAGCAGCTTAGGGACAGCTACTCTACTCGGGCAGTACTTC. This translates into CSSSLGTATLLGQYF.